The T cell receptor beta chain described here comes from a study of CD39 and CD103 CD8 tumor-infiltrating T cells (dated by TCRdb to the late 2010s). Background on the whole study: An HPV-positive HNSCC, an HPV-negative HNSCC, an ovarian cancer and a melanoma patient were represented in the repertoire comparisons shown. Repertoires of CD8 TIL subsets defined by CD103 and CD39 were compared with peripheral memory CD8 T cells by TCRbeta CDR3 deep sequencing. The full study reports these points: DP TIL clonotypes were rarely found in blood or uninvolved lymph node, whereas DN TIL clonotypes largely overlapped peripheral memory CD8 repertoires. DP CD8 TILs appeared to be more oligoclonal than DN and SP CD8 TILs and blood memory CD8 T cells, with about 56-86% covered by the top 30 clonotypes.

Turning to this clone: This receptor's antigen is unknown. Base-call qualities are not available, and no considerably larger clone is one nucleotide away.

Genomic DNA was extracted with the DNeasy Blood and Tissue Kit from about 10,000 to 100,000 sorted cells per subset. The immunoSEQ service sequenced and mapped the TCRbeta V-J or V-D-J regions, with each sample reaching coverage above 8x. Per the original workflow: Analysis was restricted to productive rearrangements exported from the immunoSEQ Analyzer platform, and clonality was assessed using the 500 most abundant clones. Repertoire overlap between populations was quantified with the Morisita-Horn similarity index and the Jaccard index. Morisita-Horn similarity between CD8 T-cell subset TCR repertoires was measured in a handful of cancer patients. The clones in this table, taken by TCRdb from immuneACCESS, are in-frame only. Not every clone is retained; where verified, under half of the shortfall comes from an unresolved V gene, and the cause of the rest is unknown. V and J calls and clone size follow that table, whereas D and trimming were derived from the DNA. Present in this sample are about 3,400 clones, 63% of which were seen just once. The leading ten clones occupy roughly 23% of the sample.

At the time samples were collected, the patients were not on therapy, although their prior treatments varied from chemotherapy, radiotherapy, surgery and immunotherapy to none at all. After thawing, cells were enriched for T lymphocytes using a negative-selection kit, with EpCAM beads added for tumor-infiltrating lymphocytes. CD8 TIL subsets were FACS-sorted as CD3+CD4-CD8+CD45RA- cells split by CD39 and CD103 expression into DN, SP and DP. Tumor specimens were minced and digested with hyaluronidase, collagenase and DNase for 1 h, filtered, Ficoll-enriched and cryopreserved. On a FACSAria II, each population was sorted to more than 97% purity, and the resulting cell pellets were frozen for TCR sequencing with no culture step. The CDR3 measures 15 amino acids from cysteine to phenylalanine. The read is trimmed to its CDR3 DNA, 45 bases read in frame from base 1. Via the germline V gene, CDR1 is LGHNA and CDR2 YSLEER. The V end loses 1 base and the J end loses 4 bases, and a stretch of 11 bases separates them.

The clonotype comes from a human donor with head and neck squamous cell carcinoma. The rearrangement joined TRBV4-3 to TRBJ1-3, with no confidently assigned D gene. The sequencing input was CD39- CD103- CD8+ T cells sorted from the tumor. The sample's cell subset or site, from its label and the paper: CD103-CD39- double-negative CD45RA- CD8 T cells. The nucleotides read TGCGCCAGCAGCCAAGCCTGGGTGTCCGGAAACACCATATATTTT. It is translated as CASSQAWVSGNTIYF.